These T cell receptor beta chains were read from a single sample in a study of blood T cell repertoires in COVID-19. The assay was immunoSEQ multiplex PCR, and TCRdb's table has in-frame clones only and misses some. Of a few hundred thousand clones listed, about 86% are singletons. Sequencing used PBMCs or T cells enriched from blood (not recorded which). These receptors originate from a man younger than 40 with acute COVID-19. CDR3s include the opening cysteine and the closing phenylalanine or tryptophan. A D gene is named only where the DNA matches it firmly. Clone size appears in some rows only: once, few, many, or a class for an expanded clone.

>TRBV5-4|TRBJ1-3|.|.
CASSYDPNGRNTIYF
TGTGCCAGCAGCTACGACCCGAACGGGAGAAACACCATATATTTT
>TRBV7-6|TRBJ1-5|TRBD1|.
CASSKRAGGDQPQHF
TGTGCCAGCAGCAAAAGGGCAGGGGGCGATCAGCCCCAGCATTTT
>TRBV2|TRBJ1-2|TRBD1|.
CATEGDRESGYTF
TGTGCCACGGAGGGGGACAGGGAAAGCGGCTACACCTTC
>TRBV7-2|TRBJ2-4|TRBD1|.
CASSPGRTGGSAKNIQYF
TGTGCCAGCAGCCCGGGGCGGACAGGGGGCTCAGCCAAAAACATTCAGTACTTC
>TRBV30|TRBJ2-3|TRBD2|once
CAWSLPGLAVPTDTQYF
TGTGCCTGGAGTCTCCCGGGACTAGCGGTACCCACAGATACGCAGTATTTT
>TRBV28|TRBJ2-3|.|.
CASTTYGQAPRDTQYF
TGTGCCAGCACCACTTATGGGCAGGCACCAAGGGATACGCAGTATTTT
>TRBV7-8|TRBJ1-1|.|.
CASSLRRTPGNTEAFF
TGTGCCAGCAGCTTAAGAAGAACCCCCGGGAACACTGAAGCTTTCTTT
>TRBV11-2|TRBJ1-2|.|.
CASSPQKNGGYTF
TGTGCCAGCAGCCCGCAAAAAAACGGGGGCTACACCTTC
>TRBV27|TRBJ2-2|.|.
CASKIQSNTGELFF
TGTGCCAGCAAAATTCAATCGAACACCGGGGAGCTGTTTTTT
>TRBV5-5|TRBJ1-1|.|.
CASSLVTVAEWNTEAFF
TGTGCCAGCAGCTTGGTTACGGTAGCGGAGTGGAACACTGAAGCTTTCTTT
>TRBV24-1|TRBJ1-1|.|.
CATSVDTNTEAFF
TGTGCCACCAGCGTCGACACGAACACTGAAGCTTTCTTT
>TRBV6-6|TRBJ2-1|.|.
CASIQGLYNEQFF
TGTGCCAGCATTCAGGGCCTCTACAATGAGCAGTTCTTC
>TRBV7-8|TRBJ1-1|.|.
CASSQRQLSTEAFF
TGTGCCAGCAGCCAAAGACAGCTTTCAACTGAAGCTTTCTTT
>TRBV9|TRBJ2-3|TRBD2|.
CASSLRERGGYTQYF
TGTGCCAGCAGCCTCCGGGAGCGGGGGGGCTATACGCAGTATTTT
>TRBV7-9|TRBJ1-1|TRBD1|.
CASSLTGGWATEAFF
TGTGCCAGCAGCTTGACAGGGGGCTGGGCCACTGAAGCTTTCTTT
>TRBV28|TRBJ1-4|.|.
CASTGGGGNEKLFF
TGTGCCAGCACCGGGGGGGGTGGTAATGAAAAACTGTTTTTT
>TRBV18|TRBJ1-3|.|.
CASSLGQDSGNTIYF
TGTGCCAGCTCGTTGGGCCAGGACTCTGGAAACACCATATATTTT
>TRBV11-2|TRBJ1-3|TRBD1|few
CASSEDRAYSGNTIYF
TGTGCCAGCAGCGAAGACAGGGCCTACTCTGGAAACACCATATATTTT
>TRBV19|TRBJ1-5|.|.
CASSTNRARIEPQHF
TGTGCCAGTAGTACCAACAGGGCCCGGATAGAGCCCCAGCATTTT
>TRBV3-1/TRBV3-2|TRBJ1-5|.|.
CASSQEARGRHQPQHF
TGTGCCAGCAGCCAAGAGGCTCGGGGGAGGCATCAGCCCCAGCATTTT
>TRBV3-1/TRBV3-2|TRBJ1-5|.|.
CASSDRGGQPQHF
TGTGCCAGCAGCGACAGAGGGGGTCAGCCCCAGCATTTT
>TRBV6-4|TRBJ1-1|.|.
CASSAGQYTEAFF
TGTGCCAGCAGCGCGGGTCAGTACACTGAAGCTTTCTTT
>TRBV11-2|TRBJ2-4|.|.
CASSLEQLRGGENIQYF
TGTGCCAGCAGCTTAGAACAATTACGCGGGGGCGAAAACATTCAGTACTTC
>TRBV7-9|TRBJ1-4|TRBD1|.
CASSQGQGNNEKLFF
TGTGCCAGCAGCCAGGGACAGGGGAATAATGAAAAACTGTTTTTT
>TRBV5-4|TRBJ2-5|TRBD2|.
CASSLGLAGGKETQYF
TGTGCCAGCAGCCTGGGACTAGCGGGAGGGAAAGAGACCCAGTACTTC
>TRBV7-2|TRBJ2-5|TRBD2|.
CASSLLRAGGETQYF
TGTGCCAGCAGCCTACTTCGTGCCGGGGGGGAGACCCAGTACTTC
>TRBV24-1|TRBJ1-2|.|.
CATSESGGYTF
TGTGCCACCAGTGAGTCAGGGGGCTACACCTTC
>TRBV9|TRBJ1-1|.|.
CASSVRGTGEAFF
TGTGCCAGCAGCGTAAGGGGGACGGGTGAAGCTTTCTTT
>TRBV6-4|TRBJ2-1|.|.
CASSNSLAGNEQFF
TGTGCCAGCAGTAACTCCCTAGCTGGGAATGAGCAGTTCTTC
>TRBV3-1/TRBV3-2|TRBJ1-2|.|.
CASSQDGGRYGYTF
TGTGCCAGCAGCCAAGATGGGGGCCGATATGGCTACACCTTC
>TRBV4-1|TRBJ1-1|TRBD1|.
CASSQERRGQGGAEAFF
TGCGCCAGCAGCCAAGAAAGGAGGGGACAGGGTGGCGCTGAAGCTTTCTTT
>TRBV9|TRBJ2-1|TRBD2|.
CASSPLGLAGFNEQFF
TGTGCCAGCAGCCCACTAGGACTAGCGGGCTTCAATGAGCAGTTCTTC
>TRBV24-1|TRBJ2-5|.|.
CATSEDRDRGLGETQYF
TGTGCCACCAGTGAGGACCGGGATAGGGGGTTAGGAGAGACCCAGTACTTC
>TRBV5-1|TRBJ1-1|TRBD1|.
CASSIQGNYNTEAFF
TGTGCCAGCAGCATACAGGGGAACTACAACACTGAAGCTTTCTTT
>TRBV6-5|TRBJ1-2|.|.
CASSPTGIAYGYTF
TGTGCCAGCAGCCCCACAGGGATAGCCTATGGCTACACCTTC
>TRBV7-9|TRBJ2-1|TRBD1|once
CASSFRTGLSLNEQFF
TGTGCCAGCAGCTTTAGGACAGGGCTCTCTCTCAATGAGCAGTTCTTC